One and the same sample provided the 26 T cell receptor beta chains below, sequenced in a study of PD-1 blockade in classical Hodgkin lymphoma. This table comes from immunoSEQ multiplex PCR, and its TCRdb copy is limited to in-frame clones, with some not included. The sample has around 23,000 clones, roughly 85% seen once; the top ten hold about 14%. Sample time point: cycle 4 day 1 (C4D1), after 6 weeks of nivolumab. Every patient experienced relapse after autologous stem cell transplantation, and brentuximab vedotin exposure varied. The input for sequencing was peripheral blood mononuclear cells (PBMCs), taken before the fourth cycle of nivolumab. Every receptor here comes from a human donor with classical Hodgkin lymphoma.

V is TRBV13 and J is TRBJ2-3, with 9 bases identical to TRBD1. Per germline, CDR1 PRHDT and CDR2 FYEKMQ (reference sequence). V lost 4 bases and J lost 4; bases outside the gene matches: 3. CDR3 size: 14 residues. The CDR3 loop reads CASSSDRGPDTQYF. In nucleotides, the CDR3 is TGTGCCAGCAGCTCGGACAGGGGCCCAGATACGCAGTATTTT.

The genes are TRBV28 and TRBJ2-2; 8 bases are a match to TRBD1. Germline V gene lookup returns CDR1 MDHEN and CDR2 SYDVKM. The CDR3 extends over 15 amino acids. The V segment lost 4 bases and the J segment 3 bases; nucleotides outside the gene matches: 4. This CDR3 reads CASSSLDRDTGELFF. In DNA form, the CDR3 reads TGTGCCAGCAGTTCCTTGGACAGGGACACCGGGGAGCTGTTTTTT.

V gene TRBV7-9 combines with J gene TRBJ1-1; TRBD1 might be the D (6 bases). Germline V CDR1 and CDR2: SEHNR, FQNEAQ (reference sequence). The CDR3 is made up of 16 amino acids. Trimming left V 1 base short and J 1 base short, with 13 bases between. The CDR3 bases are TGTGCCAGCAGCTTAGAACGGACAGTTAGGAACACTGAAGCTTTCTTT. Protein: CASSLERTVRNTEAFF.

This rearrangement joins TRBV30 to TRBJ1-1; weak D call: TRBD1 (5 bases). Germline CDR1 is GTSNPN and CDR2 is SVGIG (reference sequence). The CDR3 runs 14 residues. V was cut by 6 bases and J by 0 bases, with 14 bases left in between. CDR3 bases: TGTGCCTGTGGGGCGGGAGGGCTGAACACTGAAGCTTTCTTT. This codes for CACGAGGLNTEAFF.

This rearrangement joins TRBV7-9 to TRBJ1-4; D not certain. The CDR3 is 14 residues long. Trimming left V 2 bases short and J 5 bases short, with 9 bases between. Germline assignment: CDR1 SEHNR and CDR2 FQNEAQ (reference sequence). The CDR3: CASSLIEANEKLFF. The CDR3 DNA follows: TGTGCCAGCAGCTTAATAGAAGCGAATGAAAAACTGTTTTTT.

This clone appeared a single time. The CDR3 loop reads CASSWVLAGGREQYF. CDR3 nucleotide sequence: TGTGCCAGCAGTTGGGTGCTAGCGGGAGGGCGTGAGCAGTACTTC. The rearrangement joins TRBV27 to TRBJ2-7; the match to TRBD2 covers 12 bases. The J segment lost 7 bases and the V segment lost 4 bases, leaving 8 bases of the junction unmatched. The CDR3 runs 15 residues. The germline V gene encodes CDR1 MNHEY and CDR2 SMNVEV (reference sequence).

The chain has TRBV18 and TRBJ2-7, with D perhaps matching TRBD2 (6 bases). The V gene lost 2 bases and the J gene lost 3 bases, with 20 bases spanning the gap. Germline V gene lookup returns CDR1 KGHSH and CDR2 LQKENI. This CDR3 spans 17 amino acids. Here the CDR3 reads CASSPGVAEGTLYEQYF. The CDR3 region has the DNA TGTGCCAGCTCACCAGGGGTAGCGGAGGGAACCCTCTACGAGCAGTACTTC.

The chain is built from TRBV5-1 and TRBJ1-2; D unclear. The CDR3 covers 12 residues. CDR1 is SGHRS, CDR2 YFSETQ, per germline. Trimming pared 0 bases from V and 2 bases from J, leaving 2 bases between. Here the CDR3 DNA reads TGCGCCAGCAGCTTGGGAAACTATGGCTACACCTTC. Its translation is CASSLGNYGYTF.

This CDR3 reads CASREQPFSGNTIYF. For the CDR3, the DNA is TGTGCCAGCAGGGAACAGCCCTTCTCTGGAAACACCATATATTTT. V is TRBV6-6 and J is TRBJ1-3; D not certain. There are 15 residues in the CDR3. Germline V gene sequence: CDR1 MNHNY, CDR2 SVGAGI (reference sequence). Trimming stripped 6 bases from V and 0 bases from J, with 12 bases between.

The chain combines TRBV10-3 with TRBJ2-3, with TRBD2 matching 12 bases. The CDR3 contains 16 residues. The V gene end was trimmed by 4 bases and the J gene end by 6 bases; junction bases not matched to a gene: 8. Germline-derived CDR1 and CDR2 are ENHRY and SYGVKD. The CDR3 nucleotides are TGTGCCATCAGTGCCTGGGCTAGCGGGGGGGCGGATACGCAGTATTTT. It specifies CAISAWASGGADTQYF.

V usage is TRBV2 and J usage is TRBJ1-5; 8 bases map to TRBD1. In germline, CDR1 is SNHLY, CDR2 FYNNEI. The CDR3 length is 14 residues. The junction had 10 bases not matched to a gene; V was cut back by 6 bases and J by 9 bases. The CDR3 sequence: CASSKQGGLGPQHF. The CDR3 DNA is TGTGCCAGCAGCAAACAGGGGGGCCTAGGGCCCCAGCATTTT.

This chain uses TRBV10-3 with TRBJ1-6; D possibly corresponds to TRBD1 (5 bases). The CDR3 consists of 14 residues. Germline lookup yields CDR1 ENHRY and CDR2 SYGVKD. Trimming took 7 bases from V and 9 from J, leaving 16 bases between them. The CDR3 is CAITGTARGSPLHF. Written as DNA, the CDR3 is TGTGCCATCACCGGGACGGCGAGGGGTTCACCCCTCCACTTT.

In the case of this clone: The junction shows a germline mismatch at one end, possibly a read error. V and J are TRBV14 and TRBJ2-7; D possibly corresponds to TRBD2 (5 bases). Germline assignment: CDR1 SGHDN and CDR2 FVKESK. The CDR3 covers 13 residues. The CDR3 region has the DNA TGTGCCAGCAGCCCCTACCATATTCGATGGAGGTTCTTC. Amino acid sequence: CASSPYHIRWRFF.

The rearrangement joins TRBV2 to TRBJ2-1; TRBD1 matches 11 bases. V shed 5 bases and J 5 bases; nucleotides not matched to a gene: 5. Per germline, CDR1 SNHLY and CDR2 FYNNEI. The CDR3 loop spans 15 amino acids. Written as DNA, the CDR3 is TGTGCCAGCAGTCCGGGACAGGGGGTGGACAATGAGCAGTTCTTC. Its protein product is CASSPGQGVDNEQFF.

The chain couples TRBV11-2 to TRBJ2-3, with TRBD2 matching over 11 bases. Looked up from germline, CDR1 is SGHAT and CDR2 is FQNNGV. Trimming removed 5 bases from V and 6 bases from J; junction bases left unmatched: 10. This CDR3 contains 16 residues. The CDR3 protein is CASSPASGRPPDTQYF. The CDR3 bases are TGTGCCAGCAGCCCCGCTAGCGGGAGGCCACCGGATACGCAGTATTTT.

The J gene is TRBJ2-7, the V gene TRBV29-1; D is ambiguous. Trimming pared 1 base from V and 7 bases from J, leaving 11 bases between. The CDR3 is made up of 12 amino acids. Germline assignment: CDR1 SQVTM and CDR2 ANQGSEA. The CDR3 DNA sequence: TGCAGCGTTGAAGCGGCCCCCTGGGAGCAGTACTTC. Amino acids: CSVEAAPWEQYF.

The rearrangement uses TRBV19 and TRBJ2-3, with 11 bases identical to TRBD1. The CDR3 is 14 amino acids. V was pared by 5 bases and J by 5 bases, with 3 bases of the junction left unmatched. CDR1 and CDR2 (germline): LNHDA, SQIVND (reference sequence). The CDR3 protein is CASSPGQGEDTQYF. For the CDR3, the DNA is TGTGCCAGTAGTCCGGGACAGGGGGAAGATACGCAGTATTTT. Supplemented by reference TRBV19 and TRBJ2-3, the full variable domain reads DGGITQSPKYLFRKEGQNVTLSCEQNLNHDAMYWYRQDPGQGLRLIYYSQIVNDFQKGDIAEGYSVSREKKESFPLTVTSAQKNPTAFYLCASSPGQGEDTQYFGPGTRLTVL.

The chain uses TRBV18 and TRBJ1-5; D not resolved. The V end lost 2 bases, the J end lost 8 bases, and 10 bases lay between the germline ends. The CDR3 is made up of 13 amino acids. Germline V gene lookup returns CDR1 KGHSH and CDR2 LQKENI. For the CDR3, the DNA is TGTGCCAGCTCACCAGAAGTTAGGGAGCCCCAGCATTTT. It specifies CASSPEVREPQHF. The entire variable domain, with the rest obtained from reference TRBV18 and TRBJ1-5, is as follows: NAGVMQNPRHLVRRRGQEARLRCSPMKGHSHVYWYRQLPEEGLKFMVYLQKENIIDESGMPKERFSAEFPKEGPSILRIQQVVRGDSAAYFCASSPEVREPQHFGDGTRLSIL.

The chain combines TRBV5-8 with TRBJ2-7; TRBD1 aligns across 8 bases. CDR1 is SGHTS, CDR2 YDEGEE, per germline. This CDR3 is built from 16 residues. V was clipped by 4 bases and J by 0 bases; unmatched bases: 9. The CDR3: CASSIRTGPSSYEQYF. In DNA form, the CDR3 reads TGTGCCAGCAGCATCCGGACAGGGCCAAGCTCCTACGAGCAGTACTTC.

This clone was seen once. The rearrangement joins TRBV7-2 to TRBJ1-1; tentative D call: TRBD1 (5 bases). Germline values: CDR1 SGHTA, CDR2 FQGNSA. The CDR3 length is 11 residues. V dropped 6 bases and J dropped 7 bases, with 9 bases sitting between them. The CDR3 region is CASSRDLEAFF. CDR3 nucleotide sequence: TGTGCCAGCAGTCGGGACCTTGAAGCTTTCTTT.

The chain uses TRBV5-1 and TRBJ2-5, with 13 bases identical to TRBD2. V was clipped by 4 bases and J by 5 bases; unmatched bases: 2. CDR1 and CDR2 from the germline V gene are SGHRS and YFSETQ. This CDR3 region has 14 residues. As DNA, the CDR3 is TGCGCCAGCAGCGCGGGACTAGCGGGGGAGACCCAGTACTTC. Translating gives CASSAGLAGETQYF. The variable domain in full, completed from reference TRBV5-1 and TRBJ2-5, reads KAGVTQTPRYLIKTRGQQVTLSCSPISGHRSVSWYQQTPGQGLQFLFEYFSETQRNKGNFPGRFSGRQFSNSRSEMNVSTLELGDSALYLCASSAGLAGETQYFGPGTRLLVL.

The chain uses TRBV7-9 and TRBJ2-1; D is ambiguous. V lost 3 bases to trimming and J lost 5 bases, with 14 bases between them. CDR3 size: 15 residues. Germline CDR1 reads SEHNR; CDR2 reads FQNEAQ (reference sequence). CDR3 DNA: TGTGCCAGCAGCTTTATTCCCTCACCCAACAATGAGCAGTTCTTC. It encodes CASSFIPSPNNEQFF.

The chain combines TRBV30 with TRBJ2-1; 9 bases fit TRBD2. The CDR3 loop spans 16 amino acids. CDR1 is GTSNPN, CDR2 SVGIG, per germline (reference sequence). The J segment lost 1 base and the V segment lost 6 bases, leaving 10 bases of the junction unmatched. CDR3 protein: CACLFSGGSSYNEQFF. The CDR3 region has the DNA TGTGCCTGCCTTTTTAGCGGGGGATCGTCCTACAATGAGCAGTTCTTC.

The chain recombines TRBV5-1 with TRBJ2-6; D remains unclear. From germline, CDR1 is SGHRS and CDR2 YFSETQ. CDR3 length: 15 residues. Trimming cost V 6 bases and J 0 bases, with 10 bases left between them. In DNA, the CDR3 is TGCGCCAGCATGGGTGGAAGCTCTGGGGCCAACGTCCTGACTTTC. As protein: CASMGGSSGANVLTF.

The V gene is TRBV7-2, the J gene TRBJ2-7; 10 nucleotides agree with TRBD2. Germline V gene data show CDR1 as SGHTA and CDR2 as FQGNSA. The CDR3 length is 16 residues. The J segment lost 0 bases and the V segment lost 2 bases, leaving 4 bases of the junction unmatched. The CDR3 here is CASSLRLAGASYEQYF. In DNA, the CDR3 is TGTGCCAGCAGCTTAAGGCTAGCGGGAGCCTCCTACGAGCAGTACTTC.

Details on this clone: The junction departs from the called germline gene at one end, perhaps through a read error. The chain couples TRBV6-1 to TRBJ2-2, with a possible D match to TRBD1 (6 bases). Germline CDR1 is MNHNS and CDR2 is SASEGT. The CDR3 has 15 amino acids. This chain's CDR3 is CASSVYRVNTGKLFF. Written as DNA, the CDR3 is TGTGCCAGCAGTGTTTACAGGGTCAACACCGGGAAGCTGTTTTTT.